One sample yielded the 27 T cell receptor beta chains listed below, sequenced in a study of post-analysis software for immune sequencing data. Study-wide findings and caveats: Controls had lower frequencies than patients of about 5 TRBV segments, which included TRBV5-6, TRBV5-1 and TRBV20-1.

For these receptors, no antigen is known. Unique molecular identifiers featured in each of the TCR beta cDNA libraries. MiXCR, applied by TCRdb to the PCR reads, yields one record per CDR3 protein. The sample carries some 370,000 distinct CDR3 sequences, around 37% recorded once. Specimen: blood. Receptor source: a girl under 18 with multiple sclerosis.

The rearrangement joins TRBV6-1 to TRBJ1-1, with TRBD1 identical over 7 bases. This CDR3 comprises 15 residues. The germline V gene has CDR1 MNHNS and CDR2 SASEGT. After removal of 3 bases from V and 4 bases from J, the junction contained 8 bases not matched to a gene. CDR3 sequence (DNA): TGTGCCAGCAGTGAGGCGGGACAGCTAGGCACTGAAGCTTTCTTT. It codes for CASSEAGQLGTEAFF.

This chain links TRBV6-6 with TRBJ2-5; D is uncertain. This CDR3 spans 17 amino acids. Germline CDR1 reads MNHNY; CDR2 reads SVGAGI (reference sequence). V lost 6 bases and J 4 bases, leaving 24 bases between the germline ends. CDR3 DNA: TGTGCCAGCAGGAGGTCCGACAAAGGACGGTTGGTAGAGACCCAGTACTTC. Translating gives CASRRSDKGRLVETQYF.

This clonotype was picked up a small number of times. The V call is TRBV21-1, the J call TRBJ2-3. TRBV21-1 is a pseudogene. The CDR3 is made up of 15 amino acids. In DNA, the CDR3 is TGTGCCAGCAGCAAACTAGAAAGGAACACAGATACGCAGTATTTT. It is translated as CASSKLERNTDTQYF.

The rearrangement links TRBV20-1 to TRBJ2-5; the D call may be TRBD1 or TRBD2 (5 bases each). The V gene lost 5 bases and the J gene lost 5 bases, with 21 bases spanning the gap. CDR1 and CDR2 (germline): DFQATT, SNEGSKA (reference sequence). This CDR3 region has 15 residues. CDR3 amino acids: CSAHSDYPGDETQYF. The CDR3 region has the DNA TGCAGTGCTCATAGCGACTATCCCGGGGACGAGACCCAGTACTTC.

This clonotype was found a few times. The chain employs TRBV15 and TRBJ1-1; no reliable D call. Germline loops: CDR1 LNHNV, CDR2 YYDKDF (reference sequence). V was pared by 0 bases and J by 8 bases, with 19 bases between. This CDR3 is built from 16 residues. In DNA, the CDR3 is TGTGCCACCAGCAGAGATCGTGGCGTCTTAAAGGAGGAAGCTTTCTTT. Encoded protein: CATSRDRGVLKEEAFF.

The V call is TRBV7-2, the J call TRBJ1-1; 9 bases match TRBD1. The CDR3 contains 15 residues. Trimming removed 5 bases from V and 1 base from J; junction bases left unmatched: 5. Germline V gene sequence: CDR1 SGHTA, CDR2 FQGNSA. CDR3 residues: CASSLQQGANTEAFF. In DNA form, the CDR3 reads TGTGCCAGCAGCCTCCAACAGGGGGCGAACACTGAAGCTTTCTTT.

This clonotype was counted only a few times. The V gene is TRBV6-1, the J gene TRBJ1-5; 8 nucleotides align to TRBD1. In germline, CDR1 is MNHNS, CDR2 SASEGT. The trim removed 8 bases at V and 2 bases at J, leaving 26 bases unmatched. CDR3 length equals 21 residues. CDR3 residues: CASSLSRGRGLLVSGNQPQHF. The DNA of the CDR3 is TGTGCCAGCTCTCTGAGCAGGGGGCGAGGATTATTGGTATCGGGCAATCAGCCCCAGCATTTT.

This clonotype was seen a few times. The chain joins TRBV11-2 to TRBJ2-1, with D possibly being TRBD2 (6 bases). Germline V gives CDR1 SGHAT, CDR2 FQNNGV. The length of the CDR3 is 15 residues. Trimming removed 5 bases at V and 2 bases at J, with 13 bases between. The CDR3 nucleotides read TGTGCCAGCAGCCCCGGAGGGACCACCTACAATGAGCAGTTCTTC. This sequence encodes CASSPGGTTYNEQFF.

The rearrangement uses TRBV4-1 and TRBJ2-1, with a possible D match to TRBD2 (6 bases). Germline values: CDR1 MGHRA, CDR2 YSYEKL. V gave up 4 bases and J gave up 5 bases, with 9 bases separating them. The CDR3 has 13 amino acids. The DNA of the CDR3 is TGCGCCAGCAGCCCGGGACTTGACAATGAGCAGTTCTTC. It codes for CASSPGLDNEQFF.

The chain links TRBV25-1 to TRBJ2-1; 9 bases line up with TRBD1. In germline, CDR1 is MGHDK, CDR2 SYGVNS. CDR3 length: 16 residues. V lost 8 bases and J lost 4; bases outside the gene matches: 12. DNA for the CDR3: TGTGCCAGCCGCCGATCCGGGACAGGGTGGTACAATGAGCAGTTCTTC. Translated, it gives CASRRSGTGWYNEQFF. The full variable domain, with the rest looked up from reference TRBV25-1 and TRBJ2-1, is EADIYQTPRYLVIGTGKKITLECSQTMGHDKMYWYQQDPGMELHLIHYSYGVNSTEKGDLSSESTVSRIRTEHFPLTLESARPSHTSQYLCASRRSGTGWYNEQFFGPGTRLTVL.

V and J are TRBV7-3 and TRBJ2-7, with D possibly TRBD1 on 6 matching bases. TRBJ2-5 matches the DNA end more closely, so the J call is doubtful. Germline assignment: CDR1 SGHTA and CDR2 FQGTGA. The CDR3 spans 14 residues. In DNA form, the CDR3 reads TGTGCCAGCAGCTTGAGCCGGGACACCGAGACCCAGTACTTC. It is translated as CASSLSRDTETQYF.

DNA for the CDR3: TGCGCCAGCAGCTCCGGACAGGGAACCCAGTACTTC. Translation gives CASSSGQGTQYF. The chain links TRBV5-1 to TRBJ2-5, with 8 nucleotides matching TRBD1. There are 12 residues in the CDR3. The germline V gene has CDR1 SGHRS and CDR2 YFSETQ. V trimming: 3 bases; J trimming: 8 bases; junction bases outside the gene matches: 3.

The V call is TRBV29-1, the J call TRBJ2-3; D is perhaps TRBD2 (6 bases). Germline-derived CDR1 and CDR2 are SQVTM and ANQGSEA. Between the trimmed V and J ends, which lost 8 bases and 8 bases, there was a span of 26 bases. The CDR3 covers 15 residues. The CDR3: CSMHVGDSTRSTQYF. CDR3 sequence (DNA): TGCAGCATGCATGTTGGGGACTCGACGAGGAGTACGCAGTATTTT.

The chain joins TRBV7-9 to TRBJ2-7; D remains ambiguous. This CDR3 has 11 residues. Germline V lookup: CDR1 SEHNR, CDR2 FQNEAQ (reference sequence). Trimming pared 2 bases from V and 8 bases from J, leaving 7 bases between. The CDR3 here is CASSLRSQQYF. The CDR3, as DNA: TGTGCCAGCAGCTTACGGTCCCAGCAGTACTTC.

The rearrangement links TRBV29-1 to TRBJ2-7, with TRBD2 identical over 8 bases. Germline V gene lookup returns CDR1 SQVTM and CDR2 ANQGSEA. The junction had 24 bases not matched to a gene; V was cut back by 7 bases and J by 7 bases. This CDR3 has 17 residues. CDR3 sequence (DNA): TGCAGCGGGTTCGTTCGAGCGGGGGCGGATCTCTACAATGAGCAGTACTTC. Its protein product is CSGFVRAGADLYNEQYF.

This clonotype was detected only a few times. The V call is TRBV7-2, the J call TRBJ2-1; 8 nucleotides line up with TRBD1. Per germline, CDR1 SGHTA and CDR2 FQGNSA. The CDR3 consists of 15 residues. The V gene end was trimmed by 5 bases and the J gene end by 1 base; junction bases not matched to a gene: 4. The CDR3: CASSEQGASYNEQFF. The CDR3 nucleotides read TGTGCCAGCAGCGAGCAGGGGGCTTCCTACAATGAGCAGTTCTTC.

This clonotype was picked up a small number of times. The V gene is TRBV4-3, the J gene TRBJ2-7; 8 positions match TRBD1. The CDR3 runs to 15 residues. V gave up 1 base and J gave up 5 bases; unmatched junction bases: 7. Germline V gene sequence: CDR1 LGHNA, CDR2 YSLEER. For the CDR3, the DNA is TGCGCCAGCAGCCAAGGTCCCTCAGGGGGCGACGAGCAGTACTTC. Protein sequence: CASSQGPSGGDEQYF.

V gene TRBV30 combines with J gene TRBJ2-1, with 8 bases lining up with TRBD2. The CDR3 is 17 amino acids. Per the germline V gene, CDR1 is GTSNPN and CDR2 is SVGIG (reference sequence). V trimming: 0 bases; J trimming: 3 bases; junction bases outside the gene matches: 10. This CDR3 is CAWSVMSGGGIYNEQFF. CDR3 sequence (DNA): TGTGCCTGGAGTGTAATGAGTGGCGGGGGGATCTACAATGAGCAGTTCTTC.

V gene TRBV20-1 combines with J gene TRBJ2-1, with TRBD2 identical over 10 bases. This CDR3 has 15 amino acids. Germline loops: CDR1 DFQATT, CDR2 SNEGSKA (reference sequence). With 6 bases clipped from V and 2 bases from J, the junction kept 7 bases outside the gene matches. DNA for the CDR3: TGCAGTGCCAGACTAAGCGGGGGGGCCTACAATGAGCAGTTCTTC. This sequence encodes CSARLSGGAYNEQFF.

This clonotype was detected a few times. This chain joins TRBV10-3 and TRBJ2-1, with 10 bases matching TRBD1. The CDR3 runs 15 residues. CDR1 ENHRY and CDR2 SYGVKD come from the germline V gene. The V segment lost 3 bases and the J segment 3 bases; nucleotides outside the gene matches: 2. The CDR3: CAISDRDRGYNEQFF. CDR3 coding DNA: TGTGCCATCAGTGACCGGGACAGGGGCTACAATGAGCAGTTCTTC.

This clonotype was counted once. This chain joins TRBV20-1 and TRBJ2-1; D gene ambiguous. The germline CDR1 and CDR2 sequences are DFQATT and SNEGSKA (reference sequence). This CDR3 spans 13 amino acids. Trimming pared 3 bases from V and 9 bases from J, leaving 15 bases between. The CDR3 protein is CSARNLEGSEQFF. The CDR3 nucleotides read TGCAGTGCTAGGAACCTAGAAGGCAGTGAGCAGTTCTTC.

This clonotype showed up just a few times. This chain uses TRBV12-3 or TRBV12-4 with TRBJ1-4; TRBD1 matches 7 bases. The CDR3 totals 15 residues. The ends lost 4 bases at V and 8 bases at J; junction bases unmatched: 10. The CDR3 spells CASSSFDRVGEKLFF. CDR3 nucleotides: TGTGCCAGCAGTTCCTTCGACAGGGTTGGAGAAAAACTGTTTTTT.

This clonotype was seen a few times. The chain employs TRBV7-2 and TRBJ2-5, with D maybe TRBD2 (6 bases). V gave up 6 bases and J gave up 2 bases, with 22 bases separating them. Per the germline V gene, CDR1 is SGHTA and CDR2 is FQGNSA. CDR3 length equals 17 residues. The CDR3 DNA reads TGTGCCAGCAGTCAACGGGGGACTCCCTTTTCGCAAGAGACCCAGTACTTC. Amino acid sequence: CASSQRGTPFSQETQYF.

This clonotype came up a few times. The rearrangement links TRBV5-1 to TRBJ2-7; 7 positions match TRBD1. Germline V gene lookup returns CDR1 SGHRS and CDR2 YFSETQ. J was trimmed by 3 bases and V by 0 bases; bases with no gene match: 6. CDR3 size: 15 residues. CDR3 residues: CASSLAQGKFYEQYF. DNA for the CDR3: TGCGCCAGCAGCTTGGCACAGGGGAAATTCTACGAGCAGTACTTC.

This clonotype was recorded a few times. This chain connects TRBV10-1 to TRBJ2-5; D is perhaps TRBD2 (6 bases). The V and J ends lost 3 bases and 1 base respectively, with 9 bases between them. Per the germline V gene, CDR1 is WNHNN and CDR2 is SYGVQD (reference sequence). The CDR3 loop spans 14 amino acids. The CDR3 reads CASSDGGIQETQYF. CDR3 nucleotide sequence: TGCGCCAGCAGTGATGGGGGGATCCAAGAGACCCAGTACTTC.

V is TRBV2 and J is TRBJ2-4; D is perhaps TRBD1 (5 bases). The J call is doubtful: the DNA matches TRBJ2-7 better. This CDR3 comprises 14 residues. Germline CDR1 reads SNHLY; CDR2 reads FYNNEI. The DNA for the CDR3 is TGTGCCAGCAGTGAAGGGGCTCAGGGCTACGAGCAGTACTTC. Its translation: CASSEGAQGYEQYF.

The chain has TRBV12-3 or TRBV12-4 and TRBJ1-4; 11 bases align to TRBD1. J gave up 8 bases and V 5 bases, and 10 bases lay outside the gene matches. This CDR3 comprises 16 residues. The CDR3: CASSPRGTGGREKLFF. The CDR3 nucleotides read TGTGCCAGCAGTCCGAGGGGGACAGGGGGACGGGAAAAACTGTTTTTT.